A single TCR beta chain is shown here with its context. Its antigen remains unidentified. Per germline, CDR1 LNHDA and CDR2 SQIVND (reference sequence). The CDR3 loop spans 15 amino acids. Between the trimmed V and J ends, which lost 5 bases and 8 bases, there was a span of 18 bases. TCRdb used MiXCR to reprocess the RT-PCR reads, holding one entry per CDR3 protein. The sample comprises about 570,000 distinct CDR3 sequences, about an eighth of which are singletons, and roughly 10% rests with the top ten. The data were obtained in a study of response to subunit inactivated influenza vaccine. Study-level points and caveats: Every seasonal influenza vaccination brings in few new T cells, the authors suggested.

This TCR derives from a man aged 50 or older who received an inactivated influenza vaccine. The rearrangement links TRBV19 to TRBJ2-2; perhaps D is TRBD1 or TRBD2 (6 bases each). The source material was PBMCs from blood, sampled on the day of vaccination. The CDR3 reads CASSPPLGGGGELFF. The CDR3 DNA follows: TGTGCCAGTAGTCCCCCCCTCGGGGGCGGAGGGGAGCTGTTTTTT.